What follows are 11 T cell receptor beta chains derived from one specimen sequenced in a study of blood T cells in healthy people across ages. Alongside a J-beta primer mix, a sample-barcoded 5' primer served in a second PCR lasting about 6 to 11 cycles. TCRdb processed the 5' RACE reads anew with MiXCR; each CDR3 protein has one entry. Of around 520,000 distinct CDR3 sequences in the sample, about 29% were seen once. The same data also contributed to another study, on T cells of mothers and their children.

Sequencing was carried out using blood. The receptors here all came from a boy between 2 and 15 years old in good health.

V gene TRBV5-1 combines with J gene TRBJ1-4; no clear D. The CDR3 loop spans 13 amino acids. V was trimmed by 1 base and J by 7 bases, leaving 8 bases between them. Germline V CDR1 and CDR2: SGHRS, YFSETQ. The chain's CDR3 is CASSLQDGEKLFF. The DNA for the CDR3 is TGCGCCAGCAGCTTGCAGGATGGTGAAAAACTGTTTTTT.

The rearrangement uses TRBV6-6 and TRBJ2-1; D ambiguous. The CDR3 is made up of 14 amino acids. CDR1 and CDR2 (germline): MNHNY, SVGAGI (reference sequence). Trimming took 0 bases from V and 4 from J, leaving 7 bases between them. CDR3 DNA sequence: TGTGCCAGCAGTTACTCACAGACTTACAATGAGCAGTTCTTC. Protein: CASSYSQTYNEQFF.

This clonotype was found once. The chain couples TRBV27 to TRBJ2-3; D is uncertain. CDR1 is MNHEY, CDR2 SMNVEV, per germline (reference sequence). The CDR3 sequence is 13 residues long. V lost 6 bases and J 0 bases, leaving 7 bases between the germline ends. This CDR3 is CASRRSSTDTQYF. DNA of the CDR3: TGTGCCAGCAGGCGGTCCAGCACAGATACGCAGTATTTT.

The V call is TRBV9, the J call TRBJ2-1; D is unresolved. CDR1 and CDR2 (germline): SGDLS, YYNGEE. Trimming pared 0 bases from V and 2 bases from J, leaving 9 bases between. The CDR3 is made up of 15 amino acids. In DNA, the CDR3 is TGTGCCAGCAGCGTAGAGGGTAGGCCCTACAATGAGCAGTTCTTC. Amino acids: CASSVEGRPYNEQFF. The full variable domain, completed using reference TRBV9 and TRBJ2-1, is DSGVTQTPKHLITATGQRVTLRCSPRSGDLSVYWYQQSLDQGLQFLIQYYNGEERAKGNILERFSAQQFPDLHSELNLSSLELGDSALYFCASSVEGRPYNEQFFGPGTRLTVL.

This clonotype was counted between two and nine times. V and J are TRBV7-2 and TRBJ2-4; TRBD2 agrees at 7 bases. Per the germline V gene, CDR1 is SGHTA and CDR2 is FQGNSA. The CDR3 covers 17 residues. V trimming: 4 bases; J trimming: 8 bases; junction bases outside the gene matches: 17. This CDR3 is CASSYPREASGRDIQYF. The CDR3 nucleotides are TGTGCCAGCAGCTACCCTAGGGAGGCTAGCGGACGAGACATTCAGTACTTC.

This clonotype was detected a few times. The chain combines TRBV5-1 with TRBJ2-5; D is possibly TRBD2 (6 bases). The germline V gene encodes CDR1 SGHRS and CDR2 YFSETQ. The CDR3 is 16 amino acids. V was trimmed by 1 base and J by 5 bases, leaving 18 bases between them. CDR3 DNA sequence: TGCGCCAGCAGCTTGCTCGGTAGGAGGGGTTCGGAGACCCAGTACTTC. It codes for CASSLLGRRGSETQYF.

This clonotype was seen a few times. The chain employs TRBV6-5 and TRBJ2-1, with 8 bases identical to TRBD2. The CDR3 consists of 16 residues. The germline gives CDR1 MNHEY, CDR2 SVGAGI. With V trimmed by 1 base and J by 0 bases, 2 bases remained unmatched. The CDR3 DNA reads as TGTGCCAGCAGTTACTTTAGCGGGAACTCCTACAATGAGCAGTTCTTC. Translated, it gives CASSYFSGNSYNEQFF.

A single count supports this clonotype. The J gene is TRBJ2-7, the V gene TRBV6-5, with 7 bases fitting TRBD1. This CDR3 has 15 residues. Losses at the gene ends were 6 bases for V and 2 bases for J; bases not matched to a gene: 10. Germline lookup yields CDR1 MNHEY and CDR2 SVGAGI. CDR3 residues: CASRPDRDRTYEQYF. As DNA, the CDR3 is TGTGCCAGCAGACCCGACAGGGATCGAACCTACGAGCAGTACTTC.

The chain joins TRBV7-9 to TRBJ2-5; 7 bases map to TRBD1. From germline, CDR1 is SEHNR and CDR2 FQNEAQ (reference sequence). CDR3 length equals 15 residues. V lost 5 bases to trimming and J lost 3 bases; unmatched junction nucleotides: 9. CDR3 nucleotides: TGTGCCAGCAGCACCCGGGACAGTGGGAAAGAGACCCAGTACTTC. This sequence encodes CASSTRDSGKETQYF.

This clonotype was seen a few times. This chain uses TRBV27 with TRBJ1-4; D uncertain. The CDR3 consists of 15 residues. The germline CDR1 and CDR2 sequences are MNHEY and SMNVEV (reference sequence). Deletions cut 0 bases from V and 8 bases from J, with 13 bases between. The CDR3 protein is CASSLSGRIGEKLFF. For the CDR3, the DNA is TGTGCCAGCAGTTTATCAGGGCGTATCGGGGAAAAACTGTTTTTT.

The rearrangement links TRBV19 to TRBJ1-4; 10 nucleotides align to TRBD1. Germline V lookup: CDR1 LNHDA, CDR2 SQIVND (reference sequence). The CDR3 is made up of 18 amino acids. Germline trimming cut 6 bases from V and 6 bases from J; bases unmatched to any gene: 16. CDR3 DNA: TGTGCCAGTAGCCCAAGGGGGACAGGGGTCGACTTGGATGAAAAACTGTTTTTT. Translating gives CASSPRGTGVDLDEKLFF. Looking up the rest from reference TRBV19 and TRBJ1-4 gives the full variable domain: DGGITQSPKYLFRKEGQNVTLSCEQNLNHDAMYWYRQDPGQGLRLIYYSQIVNDFQKGDIAEGYSVSREKKESFPLTVTSAQKNPTAFYLCASSPRGTGVDLDEKLFFGSGTQLSVL.